This T cell receptor (beta chain) is from a study of cytomegalovirus exposure and HLA in healthy donors. Study details: In a later analysis, the approximately 110 validation repertoires were reported to have used the same platform as the roughly 730 first-cohort repertoires. Study findings and constraints: The tendency of first-cohort TCR clusters to co-occur in the roughly 110 validation repertoires was the finding of a later analysis.

This table comes from immunoSEQ multiplex PCR, and its TCRdb copy is limited to in-frame clones, with some not included. The data show 95,000 to 150,000 clones, approximately 94% seen once. In regard to this clone: The antigen is undetermined.

The length of the CDR3 is 16 residues. Sequencing used PBMCs. The sequence was obtained from a woman aged 18-29 years in good health and CMV-seronegative. The rearrangement uses TRBV12-1 and TRBJ1-5. TRBV12-1 is deemed a pseudogene. CDR3 DNA sequence: TGTGCCAGCTCCGACGGCGGGGTTTGTGGCAATCAGCCCCAGCATTTT. As protein: CASSDGGVCGNQPQHF.